This TCR beta chain was recorded in a study of blood T cell repertoires in COVID-19. Study-level information: Sources were T cells, B-cell-depleted T cells, or PBMCs; the material itself was cDNA or gDNA.

The V end was cut by 6 bases, the J end by 6 bases, with 9 bases between. This CDR3 is 12 amino acids long. Germline V CDR1 and CDR2: LNHDA, SQIVND (reference sequence). Original processing methods: Reference gene primer amplification gave nucleated cell count estimates. Produced via immunoSEQ multiplex PCR; TCRdb's table is partial and in-frame only. That table furnishes V, J and clone size, whereas the DNA furnished D and trimming. The table shows around 220,000 clones, with 80% to 90% occurring only once. The rearrangement uses TRBV19 and TRBJ2-1; possible D gene TRBD1, 5 bases. This receptor was identified in a woman older than 75 with acute or convalescent COVID-19. Sample: peripheral blood. The CDR3 coding sequence is TGTGCCAGTAGCCCTCAGGGCAATGAGCAGTTCTTC. It encodes CASSPQGNEQFF.